This T cell receptor beta chain was sequenced in a study of response to subunit inactivated influenza vaccine. V was shortened by 0 bases and J by 6 bases, with 13 bases between the two germline ends. The germline CDR1 and CDR2 sequences are SGHRS and YFSETQ. This CDR3 region has 15 residues. TCRdb reprocessed the RT-PCR reads via MiXCR and lists one record per CDR3 protein. The sample records hundreds of thousands of distinct CDR3 sequences, about 25% being singletons. Whole-study results and caveats: Only a handful of new T cells, the authors suggested, are recruited with each seasonal influenza vaccination.

This clonotype was recorded a few times. No antigen is known for it. This clonotype was sampled from a man between 50 and 59 years old who received an inactivated influenza vaccine. The sequenced sample was CD4+ T cells sorted from PBMCs, obtained around 5 days after vaccination. J is TRBJ1-5 and V is TRBV5-1; D is possibly TRBD1 (6 bases). The CDR3 loop is CASSLDPDRVQPQHF. The CDR3 nucleotides are TGCGCCAGCAGCTTGGATCCGGACAGAGTTCAGCCCCAGCATTTT.